The clone carrying this TCR beta chain was seen a few times. Its specificity is unknown. Per germline, CDR1 LGHNA and CDR2 YNFKEQ. The V end was cut by 7 bases, the J end by 3 bases, with 21 bases between. The CDR3 totals 17 residues. This record belongs to a study of CD8 T cells in ankylosing spondylitis. Study-level findings and limits: Researchers report that disease-linked clones proved CD8+ and relatively rare in peripheral blood. The authors reported significant enrichment of disease-linked clones in matched ankylosing spondylitis synovial fluid.

It was by quantitative 5'-RACE with molecular barcodes that TCR beta libraries were made. TCRdb reanalysed the 5' RACE reads using MiXCR and keeps one entry per CDR3 protein. The sample contains some 200,000 distinct CDR3 sequences, around 13% of which appear only once. The rearrangement links TRBV4-2 to TRBJ2-2, with D possibly TRBD2 on 6 matching bases. Sequences were obtained from blood, either unsorted or a sorted T cell fraction (not recorded which). This receptor was obtained from a male donor with ankylosing spondylitis or in good health (not recorded which). The CDR3: CASKGWASETDTGELFF. CDR3 sequence (DNA): TGTGCCAGCAAGGGGTGGGCTAGCGAGACAGACACCGGGGAGCTGTTTTTT.